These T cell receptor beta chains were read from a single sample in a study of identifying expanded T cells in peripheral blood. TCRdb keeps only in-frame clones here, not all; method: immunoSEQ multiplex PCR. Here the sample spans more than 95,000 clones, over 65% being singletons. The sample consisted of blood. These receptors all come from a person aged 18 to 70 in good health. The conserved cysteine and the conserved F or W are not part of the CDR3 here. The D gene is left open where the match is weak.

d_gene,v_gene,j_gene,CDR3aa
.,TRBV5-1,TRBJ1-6,ASSLTGLRAPLH
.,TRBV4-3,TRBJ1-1,ASSQGVWNEAF
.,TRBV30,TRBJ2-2,AWNIYTNTGELF
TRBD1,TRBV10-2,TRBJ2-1,ASRGQGQYNEQF
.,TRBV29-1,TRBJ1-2,SVARGGFQRDGYT
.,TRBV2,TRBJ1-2,ASSEQGQSYT
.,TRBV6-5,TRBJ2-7,ASSYAGSEYEQY
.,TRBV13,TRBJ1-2,ASSLGRGLDYGYT
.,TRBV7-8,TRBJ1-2,ASSLAGGGYT
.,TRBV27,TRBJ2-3,ASSLVRGQDTQY
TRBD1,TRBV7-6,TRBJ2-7,ASSLDNTLGQAEQY
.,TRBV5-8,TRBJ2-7,ASSLEYGTSYEQY
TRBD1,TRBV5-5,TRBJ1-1,ASSLERGRDIGTEAF
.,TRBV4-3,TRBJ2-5,ASSQDRISQETQY
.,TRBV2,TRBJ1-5,ASRAHRESNQPQH
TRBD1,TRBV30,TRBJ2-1,AWRQGQGFSLLQF
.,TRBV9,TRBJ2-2,ASSVAGARLF
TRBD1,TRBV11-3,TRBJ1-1,ASSRRDRDWYTEAF
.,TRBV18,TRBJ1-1,ASSPLGGRTEAF
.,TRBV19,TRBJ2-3,ASNYARMGRDTQY
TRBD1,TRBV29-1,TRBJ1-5,SVALGQNQPQH
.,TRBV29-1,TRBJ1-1,SVVRSQRAEAF
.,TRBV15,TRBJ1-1,ATSRDRGRTEAF
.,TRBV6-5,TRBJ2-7,ASKFQDPGSYEQY
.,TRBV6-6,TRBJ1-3,ASTISGNTIY
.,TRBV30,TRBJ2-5,AWSRTPTETQY
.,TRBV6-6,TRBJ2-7,ASSYPNIADEQY
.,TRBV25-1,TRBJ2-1,ASSGQEGARGAYNEQF
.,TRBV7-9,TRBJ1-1,ASTIIENTEAF
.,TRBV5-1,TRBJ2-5,ASSFVGVGTQY
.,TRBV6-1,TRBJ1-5,ASEFNSNQPQH
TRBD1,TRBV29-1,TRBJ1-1,SFRQGAEAF
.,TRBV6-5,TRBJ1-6,ASSYLSNSPLH
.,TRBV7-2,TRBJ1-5,ASSFGSNQPQH
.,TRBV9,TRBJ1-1,ASSAGTANTEAF
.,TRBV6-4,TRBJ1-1,ASSPTPGQLNWDTEAF
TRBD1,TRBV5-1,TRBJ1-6,ASSFGQGNSPLH
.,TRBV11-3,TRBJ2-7,ASSFGRTYEQY
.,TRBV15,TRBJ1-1,AISRDGSGIGTEAF
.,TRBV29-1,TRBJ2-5,SVRGPLQSLETQY
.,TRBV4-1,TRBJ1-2,ASSQYGRGVEGYT
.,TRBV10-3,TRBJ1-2,AISESSAGYGYT
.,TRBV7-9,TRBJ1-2,ASSLGAVASYGYT
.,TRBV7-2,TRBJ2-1,ASSLAASSYNEQF
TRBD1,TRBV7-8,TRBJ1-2,ASSPGQGLANYGYT
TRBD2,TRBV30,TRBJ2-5,AWSVLAGGKETQY
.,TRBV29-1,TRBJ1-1,SVDTGRNTEAF
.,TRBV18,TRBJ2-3,ASSPSRGTTDTQY
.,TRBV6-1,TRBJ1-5,ASKPRSPNQPQH
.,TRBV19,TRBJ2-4,ASTSWDWESAKNIQY
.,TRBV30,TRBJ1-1,ARSRGLNTEAF
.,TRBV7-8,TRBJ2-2,ASSLEWSRGKLF
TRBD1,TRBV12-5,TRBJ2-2,ASGLPPTGVTGELF